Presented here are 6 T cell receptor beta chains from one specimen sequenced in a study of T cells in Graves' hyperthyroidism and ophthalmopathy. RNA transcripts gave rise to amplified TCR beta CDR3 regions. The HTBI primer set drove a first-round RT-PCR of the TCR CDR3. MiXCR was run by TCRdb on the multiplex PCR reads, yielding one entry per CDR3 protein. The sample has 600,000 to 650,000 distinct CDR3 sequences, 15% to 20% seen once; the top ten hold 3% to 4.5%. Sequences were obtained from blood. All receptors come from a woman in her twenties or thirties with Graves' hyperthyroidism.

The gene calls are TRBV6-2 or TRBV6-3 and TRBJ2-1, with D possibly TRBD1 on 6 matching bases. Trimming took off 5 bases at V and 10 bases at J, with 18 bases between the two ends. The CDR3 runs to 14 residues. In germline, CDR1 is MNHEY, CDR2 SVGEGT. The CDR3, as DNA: TGTGCCAGCAGTAACAGGGTAAATGGCCGGGAGCAGTTCTTC. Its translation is CASSNRVNGREQFF.

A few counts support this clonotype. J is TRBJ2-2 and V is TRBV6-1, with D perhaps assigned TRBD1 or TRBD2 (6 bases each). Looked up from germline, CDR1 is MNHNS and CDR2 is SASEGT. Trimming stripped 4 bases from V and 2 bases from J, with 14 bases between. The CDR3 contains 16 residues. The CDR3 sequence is CASSGRGQDNTGELFF. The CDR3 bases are TGTGCCAGCAGTGGGAGGGGACAAGACAACACCGGGGAGCTGTTTTTT.

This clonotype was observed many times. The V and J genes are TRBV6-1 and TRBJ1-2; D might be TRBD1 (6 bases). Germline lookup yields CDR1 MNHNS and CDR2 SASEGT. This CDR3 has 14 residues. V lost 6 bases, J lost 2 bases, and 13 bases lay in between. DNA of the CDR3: TGTGCCAGCAGGACTAGCGGACAGAACTATGGCTACACCTTC. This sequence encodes CASRTSGQNYGYTF.

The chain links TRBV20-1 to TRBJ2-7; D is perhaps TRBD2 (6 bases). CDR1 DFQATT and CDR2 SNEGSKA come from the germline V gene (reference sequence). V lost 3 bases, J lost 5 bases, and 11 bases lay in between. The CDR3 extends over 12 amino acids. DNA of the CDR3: TGCAGTGCTAGTACGGGAGCTCACGAGCAGTACTTC. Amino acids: CSASTGAHEQYF.

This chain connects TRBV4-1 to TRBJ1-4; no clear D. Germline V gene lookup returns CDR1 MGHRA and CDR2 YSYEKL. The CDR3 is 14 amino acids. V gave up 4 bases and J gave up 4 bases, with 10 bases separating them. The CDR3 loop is CASSRRPRNEKLFF. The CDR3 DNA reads TGCGCCAGCAGCCGCCGGCCTCGTAATGAAAAACTGTTTTTT.

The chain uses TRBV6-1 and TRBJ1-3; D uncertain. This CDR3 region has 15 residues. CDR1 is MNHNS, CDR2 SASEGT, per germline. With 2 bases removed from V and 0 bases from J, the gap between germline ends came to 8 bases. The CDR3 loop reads CASSENPSSGNTIYF. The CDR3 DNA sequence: TGTGCCAGCAGTGAAAACCCCTCCTCTGGAAACACCATATATTTT.